Listed below are T cell receptor beta chains from one sample, sequenced in a study of tumor-infiltrating lymphocytes in primary liver carcinoma. TCRdb itself ran the multiplex PCR reads through MiXCR, one entry per CDR3 protein. The sample consists of 30,000 to 40,000 distinct CDR3 sequences, roughly 70% of them appearing once. What was sequenced was liver tumor tissue from sampling region 4. These receptors came from a middle-aged man with primary liver carcinoma and hepatitis B virus infection. Each CDR3 is given with its conserved first and last residue. Fields, in order: CDR3 protein, CDR3 DNA, D gene, V gene, clone size, J gene. The D gene is left open where the match is weak. Expanded clones get a size class; other rows say once, few or many, or leave the size out.

CDR3 protein: CASSLDRGSGRFLLEQYF; CDR3 DNA: TGCGCCAGTAGCTTGGATCGTGGTAGCGGGAGATTCCTCCTCGAGCAGTACTTC; D gene: TRBD2; V gene: TRBV5-1; clone size: -; J gene: TRBJ2-7
CDR3 protein: CASIQAGAGRNYDYTF; CDR3 DNA: TGCGCCAGCATCCAGGCAGGGGCAGGGAGGAACTATGATTACACCTTC; D gene: -; V gene: TRBV4-3; clone size: -; J gene: TRBJ1-2
CDR3 protein: CASSPGTGGTDTQYF; CDR3 DNA: TGTGCCAGCAGCCCTGGGACAGGGGGCACAGATACGCAGTATTTT; D gene: TRBD1; V gene: TRBV13; clone size: many; J gene: TRBJ2-3
CDR3 protein: CASSLNGHTSTDTRYF; CDR3 DNA: TGCGCCAGCAGCTTGAACGGCCACACTAGCACAGATACGCGGTATTTT; D gene: -; V gene: TRBV5-1; clone size: few; J gene: TRBJ2-3
CDR3 protein: CTSSLRLYEQYF; CDR3 DNA: TGCACCAGCAGCCTCCGGCTCTACGAGCAGTACTTC; D gene: -; V gene: TRBV5-1; clone size: -; J gene: TRBJ2-7
CDR3 protein: CASSLGYEGSLHF; CDR3 DNA: TGTGCCAGCAGCTTAGGATATGAGGGGTCCCTCCACTTT; D gene: -; V gene: TRBV7-2; clone size: many; J gene: TRBJ1-6
CDR3 protein: CASSEAHDLGQYF; CDR3 DNA: TGTGCCAGCAGTGAAGCTCACGATCTCGGGCAGTACTTC; D gene: -; V gene: TRBV6-1; clone size: -; J gene: TRBJ2-7
CDR3 protein: CNSSSIRTDTQYF; CDR3 DNA: TGTAACAGCAGCTCGATCCGAACAGATACGCAGTATTTC; D gene: -; V gene: TRBV11-1; clone size: -; J gene: TRBJ2-3
CDR3 protein: CASNQVSGRANRQFF; CDR3 DNA: TGTGCCAGCAACCAAGTGAGCGGGAGGGCCAATCGGCAGTTCTTC; D gene: TRBD2; V gene: TRBV4-2; clone size: -; J gene: TRBJ2-1
CDR3 protein: CASRISTGGELFF; CDR3 DNA: TGTGCCAGCAGAATTAGCACGGGCGGGGAGTTGTTTTTT; D gene: -; V gene: TRBV7-9; clone size: few; J gene: TRBJ2-2
CDR3 protein: CASSYEVHYEQYF; CDR3 DNA: TGTGCCAGCAGTTACGAGGTACACTACGAACAGTATTTC; D gene: -; V gene: TRBV6-2/TRBV6-3; clone size: -; J gene: TRBJ2-7
CDR3 protein: CSSSPRTSGGANEQFF; CDR3 DNA: TGTTCCAGCAGTCCCCGGACTAGCGGGGGAGCAAATGAGCAGTTCTTC; D gene: TRBD2; V gene: TRBV6-2/TRBV6-3; clone size: once; J gene: TRBJ2-1
CDR3 protein: CASSLGTETYYF; CDR3 DNA: TGTGCCAGCAGTTTGGGTACAGAGACCTACTACTTC; D gene: -; V gene: TRBV5-5; clone size: -; J gene: TRBJ2-5
CDR3 protein: CASTRRSTGNIDTRYF; CDR3 DNA: TGTGCCAGCACCAGAAGAAGTACAGGGAACATAGATACGCGGTATTTT; D gene: -; V gene: TRBV11-2; clone size: once; J gene: TRBJ2-3
CDR3 protein: CANSLNGQETQYF; CDR3 DNA: TGTGCCAACAGCTTAAATGGCCAAGAAACCCAGTACTTC; D gene: -; V gene: TRBV7-3; clone size: -; J gene: TRBJ2-5
CDR3 protein: CSVEPDTGQQETQHF; CDR3 DNA: TGCAGCGTTGAGCCCGACACGGGGCAGCAAGAGACCCAGCACTTC; D gene: -; V gene: TRBV29-1; clone size: -; J gene: TRBJ2-5
CDR3 protein: CASSPRRRLTDTQYF; CDR3 DNA: TGTGCTAGCAGCCCGAGACGGAGATTAACGGATACGCAGTATTTT; D gene: -; V gene: TRBV11-1; clone size: -; J gene: TRBJ2-3
CDR3 protein: CASSSGQGSGNTIYF; CDR3 DNA: TGTGCCAGCAGCTCTGGACAGGGCTCTGGAAACACCATATATTTT; D gene: TRBD1; V gene: TRBV7-8; clone size: medium-sized; J gene: TRBJ1-3
CDR3 protein: CASSHGLGTRGGTQYF; CDR3 DNA: TGTGCCAGCAGTCATGGTTTGGGGACTAGGGGCGGTACGCAGTATTTT; D gene: TRBD2; V gene: TRBV4-2; clone size: -; J gene: TRBJ2-3
CDR3 protein: CASSIAGSAECNQPQHF; CDR3 DNA: TGTGCCAGCAGCATAGCAGGGTCAGCCGAATGCAATCAGCCCCAGCATTTT; D gene: -; V gene: TRBV21-1; clone size: -; J gene: TRBJ1-5
CDR3 protein: CSVKTSAANTGEPFF; CDR3 DNA: TGCAGCGTTAAGACTAGCGCGGCGAACACCGGGGAGCCGTTTTTT; D gene: TRBD2; V gene: TRBV29-1; clone size: -; J gene: TRBJ2-2
CDR3 protein: CASSMWRSYTDTQYF; CDR3 DNA: TGTGCCAGTAGTATGTGGCGGAGCTACACAGATACGCAGTATTTT; D gene: -; V gene: TRBV19; clone size: few; J gene: TRBJ2-3
CDR3 protein: CASKPTSETQYF; CDR3 DNA: TGTGCCAGCAAGCCCACCTCAGAAACGCAGTATTTT; D gene: -; V gene: TRBV6-1; clone size: -; J gene: TRBJ2-3
CDR3 protein: CASSPEGGPPDREQYF; CDR3 DNA: TGTGCCAGCAGCCCGGAGGGGGGCCCCCCTGATCGGGAGCAGTACTTC; D gene: -; V gene: TRBV5-6; clone size: many; J gene: TRBJ2-7
CDR3 protein: CASSQDWRAHQETLCF; CDR3 DNA: TGCGCCAGCAGCCAAGATTGGAGAGCTCACCAAGAGACCCTCTGCTTC; D gene: -; V gene: TRBV4-1; clone size: -; J gene: TRBJ2-5
CDR3 protein: CASSQLTLSGKLFF; CDR3 DNA: TGCGCCAGTAGCCAACTTACCCTCTCCGGGAAGCTGTTTTTC; D gene: -; V gene: TRBV4-1; clone size: -; J gene: TRBJ2-2
CDR3 protein: CTSSTGPYGVYNEQFF; CDR3 DNA: TGTACCAGCAGCACCGGGCCCTACGGGGTTTACAATGAGCAATTCTTC; D gene: -; V gene: TRBV11-2; clone size: -; J gene: TRBJ2-1
CDR3 protein: CTSSLGHNTDTQYF; CDR3 DNA: TGCACCAGCAGCTTGGGACATAACACAGATACGCAATATTTT; D gene: -; V gene: TRBV5-1; clone size: -; J gene: TRBJ2-3
CDR3 protein: CASSQPGQGFSDGYTF; CDR3 DNA: TGTGCCAGCAGCCAACCCGGACAGGGGTTTTCGGATGGCTACACCTTC; D gene: TRBD1; V gene: TRBV4-2; clone size: -; J gene: TRBJ1-2
CDR3 protein: CASSFMSGGVNYGYTF; CDR3 DNA: TGTGCCAGCAGTTTTATGTCGGGTGGCGTGAACTATGGCTACACCTTC; D gene: -; V gene: TRBV12-3/TRBV12-4; clone size: medium-sized; J gene: TRBJ1-2
CDR3 protein: CASSSCVPNLSGANVLTF; CDR3 DNA: TGTGCCAGCAGCAGCTGTGTACCAAATCTCTCTGGGGCCAACGTCCTGACATTC; D gene: -; V gene: TRBV11-2; clone size: -; J gene: TRBJ2-6
CDR3 protein: CATSEYSTTSSYNERFF; CDR3 DNA: TGTGCCACCAGTGAGTATTCTACGACTAGCTCCTACAATGAGCGGTTCTTC; D gene: TRBD2; V gene: TRBV24-1; clone size: few; J gene: TRBJ2-1
CDR3 protein: CANRPDSYTGELFF; CDR3 DNA: TGTGCCAACAGACCAGACAGTTACACCGGGGAGTTGTTCTTT; D gene: -; V gene: TRBV6-5; clone size: -; J gene: TRBJ2-2
CDR3 protein: CVSSFSGQFDNEQFF; CDR3 DNA: TGTGTCAGCAGCTTTAGCGGGCAATTCGACAATGAGCAGTTCTTC; D gene: TRBD2; V gene: TRBV11-2; clone size: once; J gene: TRBJ2-1
CDR3 protein: CASSPYTYSGEKYF; CDR3 DNA: TGTGCCAGCAGCCCCTATACTTATTCGGGCGAGAAGTACTTC; D gene: -; V gene: TRBV13; clone size: -; J gene: TRBJ2-7
CDR3 protein: CVSPIEGSNQPQHF; CDR3 DNA: TGCGTCAGTCCCATAGAGGGGAGCAATCAGCCCCAGCATTTT; D gene: -; V gene: TRBV4-1; clone size: -; J gene: TRBJ1-5
CDR3 protein: CANSEPHREILFF; CDR3 DNA: TGTGCCAACAGCGAGCCCCACCGTGAAATACTGTTTTTT; D gene: -; V gene: TRBV4-2; clone size: -; J gene: TRBJ1-4
CDR3 protein: CASNRDRGANCGYTF; CDR3 DNA: TGTGCCAGCAATCGCGACAGGGGGGCGAACTGTGGCTACACCTTC; D gene: TRBD1; V gene: TRBV11-1; clone size: -; J gene: TRBJ1-2
CDR3 protein: CANSLMVSYGYTF; CDR3 DNA: TGTGCCAACAGTTTAATGGTAAGTTATGGCTACACCTTC; D gene: -; V gene: TRBV28; clone size: -; J gene: TRBJ1-2
CDR3 protein: CTSMNQGGGYVYTF; CDR3 DNA: TGCACCAGCATGAACCAAGGAGGCGGCTATGTCTACACCTTC; D gene: -; V gene: TRBV5-1; clone size: -; J gene: TRBJ1-2
CDR3 protein: CASSLEGGLTNQPQHF; CDR3 DNA: TGTGCCAGCAGCCTAGAAGGGGGATTGACGAATCAGCCCCAGCATTTT; D gene: -; V gene: TRBV11-2; clone size: -; J gene: TRBJ1-5
CDR3 protein: CASSSDWYGGMLYF; CDR3 DNA: TGTGCCAGCAGCTCCGACTGGTACGGGGGTATGCTGTATTTT; D gene: -; V gene: TRBV7-8; clone size: -; J gene: TRBJ2-3
CDR3 protein: CVGSLGSYNEQFF; CDR3 DNA: TGTGTCGGCAGCCTTGGGTCCTACAATGAGCAGTTCTTC; D gene: -; V gene: TRBV11-2; clone size: -; J gene: TRBJ2-1
CDR3 protein: CASSQTPVSPLHF; CDR3 DNA: TGTGCGAGCAGCCAGACACCGGTTTCACCCCTCCACTTT; D gene: -; V gene: TRBV11-1; clone size: -; J gene: TRBJ1-6
CDR3 protein: CASSLGGTPNTEAFF; CDR3 DNA: TGTGCCAGCAGTTTAGGTGGGACTCCGAACACTGAAGCTTTCTTT; D gene: -; V gene: TRBV27; clone size: once; J gene: TRBJ1-1
CDR3 protein: CSVGTSATDTGVLFF; CDR3 DNA: TGCAGCGTTGGGACTAGCGCGACGGACACCGGGGTGCTGTTTTTT; D gene: TRBD2; V gene: TRBV29-1; clone size: -; J gene: TRBJ2-2
CDR3 protein: CASNSGLAETDTQYF; CDR3 DNA: TGTGCCAGCAACTCAGGACTAGCGGAAACAGATACGCAATATTTT; D gene: TRBD2; V gene: TRBV6-5; clone size: -; J gene: TRBJ2-3
CDR3 protein: CASRGDRDTGELFF; CDR3 DNA: TGTGCCAGCAGAGGGGACAGGGACACCGGGGAGCTGTTTTTT; D gene: TRBD1; V gene: TRBV2; clone size: many; J gene: TRBJ2-2